This T cell receptor beta chain was sequenced during a study of T cell changes during pregnancy in multiple sclerosis. Sequencing used immunoSEQ multiplex PCR; TCRdb keeps in-frame clones, though not all of them. The profile shows around 56,000 clones, approximately 90% of them singletons. The receptor's source is a female donor with multiple sclerosis, enrolled in a pregnancy study. The input for sequencing was peripheral blood, taken after pregnancy.

The CDR3 region has the DNA TGCGCCAGCAGCCACCTCCTTGGACTAGCGGGGGGGCCGCGCTCCTACAATGAGCAGTTCTTC. Translating it yields CASSHLLGLAGGPRSYNEQFF. J is TRBJ2-1 and V is TRBV4-3; the match to TRBD2 covers 15 bases. Per germline, CDR1 LGHNA and CDR2 YSLEER. After removal of 3 bases from V and 0 bases from J, the junction contained 12 bases not matched to a gene. There are 21 residues in the CDR3.